The TCR beta chain under discussion was sequenced for a study of cytomegalovirus exposure and HLA in healthy donors. As for the study in general: A data release that came early held roughly 85 million unique TCRs from HLA-typed donors.

Unrecorded immune exposures were likely, despite nominal health at sampling. In this sample, this clone turned up once. The primer mix had 60 Vbeta and 13 Jbeta primers. The data were produced by immunoSEQ multiplex PCR, yet TCRdb's version contains in-frame clones alone and is incomplete. The sample has 130,000 or so clones; approximately 82% are singletons. V shed 1 base and J shed 5 bases, with 17 bases lying between them. Germline CDR1 and CDR2: SGHTA and FQGNSA. This CDR3 is built from 16 residues. The origin of this receptor is a woman in her thirties or forties in good health and CMV-seronegative. The V gene is TRBV7-2, the J gene TRBJ2-5; possibly TRBD1 for D (6 bases). The sequenced sample consisted of PBMCs. For the CDR3, the DNA is TGTGCCAGCAGCTTAGACTTGGGGGCTAGAGGCGAGACCCAGTACTTC. Translated: CASSLDLGARGETQYF.